This T cell receptor (beta chain) was retrieved from a study of T cells in Graves' hyperthyroidism and ophthalmopathy. RNA transcripts yielded amplified TCR beta CDR3 regions. The TCR CDR3 first-round RT-PCR relied on the HTBI primer set. Via MiXCR, TCRdb re-called the multiplex PCR reads, giving one row per CDR3 protein. The data show about 500,000 distinct CDR3 sequences, around 43% seen once. Germline loops: CDR1 SGDLS, CDR2 YYNGEE. The CDR3 spans 14 residues. V was trimmed by 3 bases and J by 13 bases, leaving 17 bases between them. The sequenced material came from peripheral blood or thyroid tissue (not recorded which). J is TRBJ1-6 and V is TRBV9, with unresolved D. The TCR was taken from an adult woman with Graves' disease, either hyperthyroidism or ophthalmopathy (not recorded which). CDR3: CASSAPAGNQPLHF. The CDR3 nucleotides are TGTGCCAGCAGCGCCCCCGCGGGGAATCAGCCCCTCCACTTT.